Listed below are T cell receptor beta chains from one sample, sequenced in a study of metastatic and nonmetastatic thyroid tumors. TCRdb re-called the PCR reads via MiXCR. The sample contains around 12,000 clones, approximately 29% of which appear only once. Sequencing was carried out using tumor tissue. These receptors all come from a female donor with papillary thyroid cancer or a benign thyroid nodule (not recorded which). Some clones in this sample may be carry-over from other donors' samples. The CDR3 runs from the conserved cysteine through the conserved F or W. D genes are given only for firm matches.

v_gene	j_gene	d_gene	CDR3aa
TRBV6-6	TRBJ2-5	.	CASSYGVGKETQYF
TRBV6-1	TRBJ2-1	TRBD1	CASRLQGMGSSYNEQFF
TRBV7-6	TRBJ1-5	.	CASSLSGEDQPQHF
TRBV5-1	TRBJ2-2	TRBD1	CASSHRGRSTGADTGELFF
TRBV5-1	TRBJ2-5	.	CASSLEETQYF
TRBV19	TRBJ2-1	.	CASSLSPPRGRDNEQFF
TRBV6-1	TRBJ2-7	TRBD1	CASSEDRGLGEQYF
TRBV15	TRBJ1-5	.	CATSREGRNQPQHF
TRBV20-1	TRBJ1-6	TRBD1	CSLGQGVSPLHF
TRBV5-1	TRBJ2-7	.	CASSLYGASLSEQYF
TRBV7-6	TRBJ1-1	.	CASSLGDHTEAFF
TRBV5-1	TRBJ1-1	.	CASSLLGAAEAFF
TRBV5-1	TRBJ2-7	.	CASSPGPGLGIYEQYF
TRBV20-1	TRBJ2-1	.	CSADGTGYNEQFF
TRBV13	TRBJ2-3	.	CASSFISDTQYF
TRBV20-1	TRBJ2-3	.	CSAKVGSSTDTQYF
TRBV3-1	TRBJ1-3	TRBD1	CASSPGTGGNTIYF